This TCR beta chain comes out of a study of persistence of HIV-infected CD4 T cells (dated by TCRdb to 2019 to 2021). Turning to the overall study: The study isolated CMV- and HIV-1 Gag-responding CD4+ T cells from ART-treated individuals to examine antigen-driven clonal expansion of HIV-1-infected cells. TCRbeta sequencing assessed the clonality of all cells in each sorted population, while proviral sequencing assessed the clonality of infected cells. Peripheral blood samples of up to roughly 200 mL were collected at multiple time points, except for a couple of participants, who underwent leukapheresis at a single time point. Participants had been on suppressive ART for a median of around 8 years. The TCR cluster analysis across participants included 8 or 9 participants for CMV and more than 5 participants for Gag. Overall study outcomes, separate from this receptor: Antigen-responding cells were enriched for expanded CDR3beta sequences that were degenerate, which suggests that CD4+ responses to CMV and Gag underwent convergent selection. Within the same sorted populations, TCR oligoclonality correlated with proviral oligoclonality. TCRbeta richness in CMV- and Gag-responding cells was significantly lower than in anti-CD3/anti-CD28-responding cells; CMV-responding cells had higher oligoclonality than CD3/CD28-stimulated and Gag-responding cells. Only a small number of individuals took part in the study, and only a limited range of antigens was tested. Bulk TCR analyses could not be restricted to the rare CMV-responding cells that actually carried HIV-1 proviruses.

The immunoSEQ hsTCRB assay version 4 in survey mode was used to sequence TCRbeta repertoires from genomic DNA. Genomic DNA was diluted to 8.5 to 10 ng/uL, using up to roughly 1 ug per sample for TCRbeta sequencing. In the original analysis: Analysis of the TCRbeta data was done in ImmunoSeq Analyzer 3.0, and diversity was computed on productive nucleotide rearrangements. Lower-bound TCR diversity was estimated with the improved Chao index, and clonality with the Gini coefficient using the Immunarch R package. Nucleotide rearrangements that differed but encoded the same CDR3beta amino acid sequence were counted as separate clonotypes. Differential abundance analysis identified TCRbeta sequences significantly enriched in antigen-responding cells relative to anti-CD3/anti-CD28-activated cells. TCRs were clustered by predicted peptide-MHC specificity with GLIPH2, both within individual participants and across merged participant data sets. TCRdb took over this immuneACCESS table, retaining in-frame rearrangements with V and J assigned. Such tables are incomplete; in checked studies, under half of the missing clones stem from an unresolved V gene, and the remainder is unexplained. The D gene and trimming were derived from the DNA, and the V and J assignments and clone size from that table. The sample table shows roughly 34,000 clones, and more than 75% are seen once. The biggest ten clones account for roughly 6.7% of the sample.

The treatment or condition label corresponds to: suppressive antiretroviral therapy. Cells were stimulated with lysates of CMV-infected fibroblasts at roughly 10 ug/mL. Nonresponding CD40L-negative CD69-negative CD45RO-high memory CD4+ T cells were sorted as memory populations depleted of antigen-responding cells. Participants were HIV-1-infected adults who started suppressive ART during chronic infection. Participants had undetectable plasma HIV-1 RNA below 50 copies/mL for at least 4 years. To be included, a participant needed positive CMV serology and a CD4+ T cell count above 400 cells/uL. Before stimulation, PBMCs were isolated using density centrifugation and depleted of CD8+ T cells. For about 17 hours, the CD8-depleted PBMCs were stimulated with anti-CD28/CD49d costimulation, a CD40-blocking antibody, and enfuvirtide to prevent new infections. Sorting was done on either a Beckman Coulter MoFlo Legacy or an XDP sorter, and propidium iodide was used to exclude dead cells. For samples with more than one million cells, genomic DNA was extracted with the QIAamp DNA Mini Kit, and for all other samples the Quick-DNA Microprep Kit was used.

A note on this clone: Its target antigen remains unknown. Per-base qualities were not stored, and no clone one base away is much larger.

From the germline V gene, CDR1 is MNHEY and CDR2 is SVGAGI. Trimming takes 2 bases from V and 2 bases from J, and the germline ends sit 4 bases apart. The CDR3 holds 13 amino acids from the cysteine to the phenylalanine. Here the CDR3 DNA is all that survives: 39 bases in frame from base 1. The V and J segments used are TRBV6-5 and TRBJ1-3; confidence is insufficient to name the D gene. The receptor comes from an adult woman with HIV who was CMV-seropositive. The material sequenced was CD4+ T cells sorted from PBMCs after approximately 20-hour stimulation, taken from a patient who received antiretroviral therapy. The sample's cell subset or site label, in plain terms: CD40L-CD69- CD45RO-high memory CD4 T cells not responding to CMV lysate. The bases are TGTGCCAGCAGTTACGATCCTGGAAACACCATATATTTT. This translates into CASSYDPGNTIYF.